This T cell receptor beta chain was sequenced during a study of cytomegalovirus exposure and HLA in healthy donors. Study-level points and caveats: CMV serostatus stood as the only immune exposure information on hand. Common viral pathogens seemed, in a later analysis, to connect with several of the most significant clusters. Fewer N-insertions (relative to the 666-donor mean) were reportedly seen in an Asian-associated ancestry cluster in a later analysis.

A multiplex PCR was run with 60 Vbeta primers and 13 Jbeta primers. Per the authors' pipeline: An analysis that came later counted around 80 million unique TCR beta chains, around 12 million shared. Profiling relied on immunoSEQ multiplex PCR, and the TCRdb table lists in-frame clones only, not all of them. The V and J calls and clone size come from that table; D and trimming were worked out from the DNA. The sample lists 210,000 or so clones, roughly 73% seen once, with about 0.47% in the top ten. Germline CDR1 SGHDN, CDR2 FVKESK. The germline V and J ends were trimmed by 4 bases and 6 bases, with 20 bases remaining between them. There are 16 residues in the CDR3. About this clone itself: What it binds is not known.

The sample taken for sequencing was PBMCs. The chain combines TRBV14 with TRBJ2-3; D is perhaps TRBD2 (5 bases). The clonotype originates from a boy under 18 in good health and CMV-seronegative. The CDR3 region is CASSLRRTVARDTQYF. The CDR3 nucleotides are TGTGCCAGCAGCCTCAGACGGACTGTAGCTAGGGATACGCAGTATTTT.